What follows is one T cell receptor beta chain and its context. Its antigen remains unidentified. The record originates from a study of T cells in narcolepsy. Sequenced by immunoSEQ multiplex PCR; TCRdb stores in-frame clones only, minus some. This table holds around 480 clones, less than 30% found once. The CDR3 has 14 residues. The germline CDR1 and CDR2 sequences are SQVTM and ANQGSEA. The germline V and J ends were trimmed by 6 bases and 4 bases, with 18 bases remaining between them. Study-wide results and limits: Reportedly, autoreactive clonotypes were serially detected in patients' blood but not controls'.

Sequencing was performed on cultured CD4+ T cells from cerebrospinal fluid. The sequence was obtained from a human donor with narcolepsy. The chain couples TRBV29-1 to TRBJ1-2; D may be TRBD1 (6 bases). CDR3 in DNA: TGCAGCGTGACCGGGGACACCCGGCGCTATGGCTACACCTTC. This sequence encodes CSVTGDTRRYGYTF.